The next 8 T cell receptor beta chains were all read from a single sample in a study of cytomegalovirus exposure and HLA in healthy donors (dated by TCRdb to about 2017). Library creation used the immunoSEQ multiplex PCR assay. The multiplex PCR relied on a mix of 60 forward primers for TCR Vbeta segments and 13 reverse primers for TCR Jbeta segments. This immuneACCESS table, as held by TCRdb, lists in-frame sequences with V and J called but not all clones. Of the missing ones, under half trace to an unresolved V gene in checked studies; the others have no known cause. The sample table holds about 90,000 clones, of which around 77% were seen once. Roughly 0.6% of the sample is held by the ten biggest clonotypes. The sequenced sample was PBMCs. These receptor sequences come from a man aged 25 to 40 in good health and CMV-seronegative.

The CDR3 region is CASRPGLALGTDTQYF. In nucleotides, the CDR3 is TGTGCCAGCAGGCCGGGACTAGCTTTGGGAACAGATACGCAGTATTTT. The chain is built from TRBV7-2 and TRBJ2-3, with 9 bases aligning to TRBD2. The CDR3 has 16 residues. Trimming at V came to 6 bases and at J to 3 bases, leaving 10 bases not matched to a gene. The germline V gene has CDR1 SGHTA and CDR2 FQGNSA.

As DNA, the CDR3 is TGTGCCAGCAGCCCTTTAGCGGGGTTCACAGATACGCAGTATTTT. Translation: CASSPLAGFTDTQYF. The V and J genes are TRBV11-2 and TRBJ2-3; 8 bases match TRBD2. CDR3 length: 15 amino acids. V shed 5 bases and J 2 bases; nucleotides not matched to a gene: 6. CDR1 is SGHAT and CDR2 is FQNNGV in the germline V gene. Based on the CDR3 plus reference TRBV11-2 and TRBJ2-3, the full variable domain is EAGVAQSPRYKIIEKRQSVAFWCNPISGHATLYWYQQILGQGPKLLIQFQNNGVVDDSQLPKDRFSAERLKGVDSTLKIQPAKLEDSAVYLCASSPLAGFTDTQYFGPGTRLTVL.

This clone was counted a single time. The chain employs TRBV14 and TRBJ2-7; the match to TRBD2 covers 8 bases. The germline V gene encodes CDR1 SGHDN and CDR2 FVKESK. The CDR3 runs to 15 residues. The V gene end was trimmed by 5 bases and the J gene end by 4 bases; junction bases not matched to a gene: 10. CDR3: CASSKLAAALYEQYV. The CDR3 DNA follows: TGTGCCAGCAGCAAACTAGCGGCCGCTCTTTACGAGCAGTACGTC.

The rearrangement joins TRBV4-3 to TRBJ1-4, with 8 bases that match TRBD1. CDR1 LGHNA and CDR2 YSLEER come from the germline V gene. The CDR3 is 15 residues long. J was trimmed by 8 bases and V by 2 bases; bases with no gene match: 7. CDR3 protein: CASSQYGQGDEKLFF. The CDR3 DNA reads TGCGCCAGCAGCCAATATGGACAGGGCGACGAAAAACTGTTTTTT.

The genes are TRBV7-9 and TRBJ1-2, with a weak D call TRBD1 (5 bases). V was clipped by 1 base and J by 6 bases, with 15 bases between them. Germline lookup yields CDR1 SEHNR and CDR2 FQNEAQ (reference sequence). This CDR3 is built from 15 residues. CDR3 nucleotides: TGTGCCAGCAGCTTAGAAATAGGGGCGCTTCATGGCTACACCTTC. The encoded protein is CASSLEIGALHGYTF.

J is TRBJ2-3 and V is TRBV9; possibly TRBD1 for D (6 bases). This CDR3 comprises 15 residues. Germline V gene lookup returns CDR1 SGDLS and CDR2 YYNGEE. V shed 2 bases and J shed 4 bases, with 14 bases lying between them. This CDR3 is CASSVSGGPADTQYF. Written as DNA, the CDR3 is TGTGCCAGCAGCGTTAGTGGGGGCCCCGCAGATACGCAGTATTTT.

A remark on this clone: A read error may account for a junction end that differs from germline. J is TRBJ1-4 and V is TRBV7-9; D ambiguous. The germline V gene has CDR1 SEHNR and CDR2 FQNEAQ (reference sequence). The CDR3 covers 12 residues. CDR3 sequence: CASGLTREKLFF. The CDR3 nucleotides are TGTGCCAGCGGCTTAACTAGGGAAAAACTGTTTTTT. Complete variable domain (other parts from reference TRBV7-9 and TRBJ1-4): DTGVSQNPRHKITKRGQNVTFRCDPISEHNRLYWYRQTLGQGPEFLTYFQNEAQLEKSRLLSDRFSAERPKGSFSTLEIQRTEQGDSAMYLCASGLTREKLFFGSGTQLSVL.

The V and J genes are TRBV11-3 and TRBJ2-1; 14 bases align to TRBD2. V was pared by 5 bases and J by 0 bases, with 6 bases of the junction left unmatched. Germline V lookup: CDR1 SGHNT, CDR2 YENEEA. This CDR3 has 18 residues. CDR3 sequence reads: CASSLGLAGGSSYNEQFF. Written as DNA, the CDR3 is TGTGCCAGCAGCCTCGGACTAGCGGGAGGAAGCTCCTACAATGAGCAGTTCTTC.